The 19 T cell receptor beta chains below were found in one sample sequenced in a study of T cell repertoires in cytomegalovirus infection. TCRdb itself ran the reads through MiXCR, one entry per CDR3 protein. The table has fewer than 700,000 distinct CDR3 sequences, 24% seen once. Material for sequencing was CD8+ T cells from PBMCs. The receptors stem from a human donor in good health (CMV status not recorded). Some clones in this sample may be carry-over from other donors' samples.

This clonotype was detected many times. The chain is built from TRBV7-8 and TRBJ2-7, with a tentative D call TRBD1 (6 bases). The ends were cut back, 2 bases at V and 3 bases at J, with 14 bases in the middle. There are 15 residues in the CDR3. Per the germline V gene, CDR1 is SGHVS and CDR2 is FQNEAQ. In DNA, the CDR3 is TGTGCCAGCAGCTTACGTGAGGACAGCCTCTACGAGCAGTACGTC. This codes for CASSLREDSLYEQYV.

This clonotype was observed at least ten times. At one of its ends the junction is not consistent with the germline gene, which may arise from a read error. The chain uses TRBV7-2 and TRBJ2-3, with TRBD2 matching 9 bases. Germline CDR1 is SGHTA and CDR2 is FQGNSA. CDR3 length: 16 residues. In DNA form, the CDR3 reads TGTGCCAGCAGTTTAGCGGGGGCCGGTGGCACAGATACGCAGTATTTT. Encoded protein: CASSLAGAGGTDTQYF.

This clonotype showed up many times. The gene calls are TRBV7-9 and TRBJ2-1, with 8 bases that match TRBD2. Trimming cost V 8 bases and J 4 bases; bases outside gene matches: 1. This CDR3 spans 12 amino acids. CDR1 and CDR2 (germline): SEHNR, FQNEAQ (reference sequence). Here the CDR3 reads CASERGYNEQFF. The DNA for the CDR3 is TGTGCCAGCGAGCGGGGGTACAATGAGCAGTTCTTC.

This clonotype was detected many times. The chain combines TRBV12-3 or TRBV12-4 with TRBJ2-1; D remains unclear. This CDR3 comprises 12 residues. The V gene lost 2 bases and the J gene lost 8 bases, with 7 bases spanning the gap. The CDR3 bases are TGTGCCAGCAGTTTACGGCGAGATGAGCAGTTCTTC. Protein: CASSLRRDEQFF.

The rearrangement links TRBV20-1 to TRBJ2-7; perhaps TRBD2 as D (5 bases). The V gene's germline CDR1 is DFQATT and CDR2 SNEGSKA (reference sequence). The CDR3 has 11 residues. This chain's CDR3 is CSARGNYEQYV. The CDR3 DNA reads TGCAGCGCCCGGGGAAACTACGAGCAGTACGTC.

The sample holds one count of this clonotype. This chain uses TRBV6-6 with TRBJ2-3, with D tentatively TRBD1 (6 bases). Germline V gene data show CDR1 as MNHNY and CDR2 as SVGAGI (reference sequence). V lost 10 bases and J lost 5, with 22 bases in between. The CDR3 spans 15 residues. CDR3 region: CATRIGIQGRDTQYF. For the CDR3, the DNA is TGTGCCACCAGAATTGGAATCCAGGGGAGAGATACGCAGTATTTT.

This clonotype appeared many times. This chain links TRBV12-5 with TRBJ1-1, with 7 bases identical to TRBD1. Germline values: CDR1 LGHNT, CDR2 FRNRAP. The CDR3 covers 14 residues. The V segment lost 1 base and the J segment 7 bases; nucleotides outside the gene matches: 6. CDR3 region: CASGLGGGQYEAFF. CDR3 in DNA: TGTGCTAGTGGTTTGGGGGGGGGACAGTATGAAGCTTTCTTT.

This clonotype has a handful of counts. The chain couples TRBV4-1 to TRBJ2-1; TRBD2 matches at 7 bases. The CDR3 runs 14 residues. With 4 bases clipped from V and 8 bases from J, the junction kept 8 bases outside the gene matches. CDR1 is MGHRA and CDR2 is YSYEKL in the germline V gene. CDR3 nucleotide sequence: TGCGCCAGCAGCCCCTCTGCGGGGGAACATGAGCAGTTCTTC. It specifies CASSPSAGEHEQFF.

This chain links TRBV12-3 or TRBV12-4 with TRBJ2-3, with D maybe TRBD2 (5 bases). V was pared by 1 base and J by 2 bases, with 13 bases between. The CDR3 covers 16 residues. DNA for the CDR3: TGTGCCAGCAGTTTAGTTGCACCGAGGGACACAGATACGCAGTATTTT. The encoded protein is CASSLVAPRDTDTQYF.

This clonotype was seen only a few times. CDR3 loop: CASSLNRGNTGYTF. In DNA form, the CDR3 reads TGTGCCAGCAGTCTAAACAGGGGGAATACGGGCTACACCTTC. This chain uses TRBV12-3 or TRBV12-4 with TRBJ1-2; 8 nucleotides match TRBD1. The V and J ends lost 5 bases and 8 bases, in that order; junction bases with no gene match: 10. The CDR3 extends over 14 amino acids.

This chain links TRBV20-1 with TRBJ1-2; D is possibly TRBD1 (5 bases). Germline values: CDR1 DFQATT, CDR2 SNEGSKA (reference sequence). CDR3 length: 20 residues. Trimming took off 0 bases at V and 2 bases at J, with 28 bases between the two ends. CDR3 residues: CSARDKEGPGTANRNYGYTF. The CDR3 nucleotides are TGCAGTGCTAGAGATAAGGAGGGTCCCGGGACGGCGAATCGAAACTATGGCTACACCTTC.

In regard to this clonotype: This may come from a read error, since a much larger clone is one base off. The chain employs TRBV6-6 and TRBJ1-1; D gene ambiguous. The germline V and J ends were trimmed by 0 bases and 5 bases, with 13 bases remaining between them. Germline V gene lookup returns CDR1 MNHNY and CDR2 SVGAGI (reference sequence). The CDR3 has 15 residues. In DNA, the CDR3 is TGTGCCAGCAGTTACTCCGCCTCGGTTGGAACTGAAGCTTTCTTT. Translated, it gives CASSYSASVGTEAFF.

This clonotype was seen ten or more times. CDR3 residues: CASSLEIPSSYEQYV. The CDR3 DNA is TGTGCCAGCAGCTTAGAAATCCCTAGCTCCTACGAGCAGTACGTC. The chain combines TRBV7-8 with TRBJ2-7; no definite D call. V was pared by 1 base and J by 0 bases, with 10 bases between. The CDR3 consists of 15 residues. In germline, CDR1 is SGHVS, CDR2 FQNEAQ.

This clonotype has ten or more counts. The CDR3 region has the DNA TGTGCCAGCAGCCAGGGACAGGATTCACCCCTCCACTTT. Residues: CASSQGQDSPLHF. The V call is TRBV7-9, the J call TRBJ1-6; 8 nucleotides agree with TRBD1. From germline, CDR1 is SEHNR and CDR2 FQNEAQ (reference sequence). This CDR3 region has 13 residues. The V segment lost 5 bases and the J segment 8 bases; nucleotides outside the gene matches: 2.

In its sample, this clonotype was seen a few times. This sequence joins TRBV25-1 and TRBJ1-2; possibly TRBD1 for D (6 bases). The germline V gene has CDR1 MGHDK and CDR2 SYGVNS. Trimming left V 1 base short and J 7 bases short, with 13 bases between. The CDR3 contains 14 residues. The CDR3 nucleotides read TGTGCCAGCAGTGAATTCCTCGGACAGCTTGGCTACACCTTC. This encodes CASSEFLGQLGYTF.

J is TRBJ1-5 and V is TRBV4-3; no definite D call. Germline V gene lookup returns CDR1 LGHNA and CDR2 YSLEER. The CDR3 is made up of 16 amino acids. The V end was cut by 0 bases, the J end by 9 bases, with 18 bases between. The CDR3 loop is CASSQEANPGFWPQHF. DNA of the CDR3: TGCGCCAGCAGCCAAGAGGCCAACCCTGGCTTTTGGCCCCAGCATTTT.

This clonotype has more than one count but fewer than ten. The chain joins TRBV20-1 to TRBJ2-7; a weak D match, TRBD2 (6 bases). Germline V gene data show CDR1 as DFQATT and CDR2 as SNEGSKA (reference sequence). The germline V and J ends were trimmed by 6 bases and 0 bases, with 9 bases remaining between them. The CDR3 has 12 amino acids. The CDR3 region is CSARSGSYEQYV. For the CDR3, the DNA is TGCAGTGCCCGTAGCGGCTCCTACGAGCAGTACGTC.

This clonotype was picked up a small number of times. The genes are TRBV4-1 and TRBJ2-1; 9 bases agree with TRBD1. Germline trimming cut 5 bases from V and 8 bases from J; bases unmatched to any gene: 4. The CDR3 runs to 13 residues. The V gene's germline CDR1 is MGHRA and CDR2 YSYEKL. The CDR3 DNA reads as TGCGCCAGCAGCGGACAGGGGTACGATGAGCAGTTCTTC. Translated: CASSGQGYDEQFF.

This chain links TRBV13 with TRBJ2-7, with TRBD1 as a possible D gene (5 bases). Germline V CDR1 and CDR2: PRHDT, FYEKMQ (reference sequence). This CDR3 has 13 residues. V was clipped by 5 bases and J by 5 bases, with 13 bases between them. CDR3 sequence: CASSNQGPDEQYF. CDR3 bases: TGTGCCAGCAGCAACCAGGGTCCGGACGAGCAGTACTTC.